This paragraph reports one TCR beta chain. Its specificity is not known. The assay was immunoSEQ multiplex PCR, and TCRdb's table has in-frame clones only and misses some. In the table there are around 130,000 clones, roughly 89% of which are singletons. The sample belongs to a study of T cell responses to AZD1222 COVID-19 vaccine. Study-wide context: Second-dose intervals of approximately 4 or approximately 12 weeks were pooled. General study findings and limits: Clonal diversity was possibly underestimated, and white British individuals and females predominated among donors. At study baseline, merely five or six AZD1222 recipients were seropositive. Repertoire collection took place solely once the T cell response had peaked.

V was pared by 1 base and J by 5 bases, with 7 bases between. CDR1 and CDR2 (germline): SGHDT, YYEEEE. This CDR3 region has 13 residues. The V and J genes are TRBV5-6 and TRBJ2-4, with a tentative D call TRBD1 (6 bases). This receptor was obtained from an adult in good health. Sample: peripheral blood, taken on day 0 of AZD1222 vaccination. The CDR3 is CASSLWTENIQYF. CDR3 bases: TGTGCCAGCAGCTTGTGGACAGAAAACATTCAGTACTTC.